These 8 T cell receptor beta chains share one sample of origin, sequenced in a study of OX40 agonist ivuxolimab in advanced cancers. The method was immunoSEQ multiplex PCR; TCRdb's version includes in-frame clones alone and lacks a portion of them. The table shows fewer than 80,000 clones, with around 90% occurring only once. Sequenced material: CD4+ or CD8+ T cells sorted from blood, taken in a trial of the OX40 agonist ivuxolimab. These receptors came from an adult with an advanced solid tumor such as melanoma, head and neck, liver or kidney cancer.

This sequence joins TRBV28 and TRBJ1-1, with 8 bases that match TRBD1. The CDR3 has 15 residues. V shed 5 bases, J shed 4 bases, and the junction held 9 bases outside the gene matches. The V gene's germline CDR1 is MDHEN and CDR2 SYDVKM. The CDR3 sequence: CASSAETGGVTEAFF. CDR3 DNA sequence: TGTGCCAGCAGTGCCGAAACAGGGGGAGTCACTGAAGCTTTCTTT.

The CDR3 region is CATSRADRASGYTF. CDR3 in DNA: TGTGCCACCAGCAGAGCCGACCGGGCAAGCGGCTACACCTTC. This rearrangement joins TRBV15 to TRBJ1-2; D is unresolved. The V gene's germline CDR1 is LNHNV and CDR2 YYDKDF (reference sequence). The CDR3 sequence is 14 residues long. Trimming took 1 base from V and 8 from J, leaving 14 bases between them.

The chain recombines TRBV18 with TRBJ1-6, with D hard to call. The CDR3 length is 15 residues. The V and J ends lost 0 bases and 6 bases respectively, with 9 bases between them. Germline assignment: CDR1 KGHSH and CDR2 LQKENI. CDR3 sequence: CASSPPEGGNSPLHF. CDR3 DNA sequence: TGTGCCAGCTCACCACCGGAGGGTGGTAATTCACCCCTCCACTTT.

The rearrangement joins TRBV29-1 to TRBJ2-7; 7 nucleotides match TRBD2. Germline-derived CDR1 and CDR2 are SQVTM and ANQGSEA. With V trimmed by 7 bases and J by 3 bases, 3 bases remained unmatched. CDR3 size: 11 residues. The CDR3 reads CSAGDYYEQYF. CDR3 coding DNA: TGCAGCGCTGGGGACTACTACGAGCAGTACTTC.

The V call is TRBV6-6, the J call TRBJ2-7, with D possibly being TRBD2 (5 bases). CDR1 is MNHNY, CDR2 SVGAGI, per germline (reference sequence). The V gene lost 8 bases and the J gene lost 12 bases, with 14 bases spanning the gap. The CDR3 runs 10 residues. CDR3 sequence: CASVDSRWYF. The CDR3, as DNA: TGTGCCAGCGTGGACTCCCGATGGTACTTC.

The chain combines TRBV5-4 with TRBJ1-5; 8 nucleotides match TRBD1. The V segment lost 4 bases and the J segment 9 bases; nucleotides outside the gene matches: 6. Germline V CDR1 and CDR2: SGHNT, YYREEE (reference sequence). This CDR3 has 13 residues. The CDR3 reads CASSPDRERPQHF. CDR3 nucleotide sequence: TGTGCCAGCAGCCCGGACAGGGAACGGCCCCAGCATTTT.

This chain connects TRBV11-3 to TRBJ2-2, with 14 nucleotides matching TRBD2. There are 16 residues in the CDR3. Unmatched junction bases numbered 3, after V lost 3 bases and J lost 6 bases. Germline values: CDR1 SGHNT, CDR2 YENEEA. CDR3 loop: CASSLGLAGVAGELFF. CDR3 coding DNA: TGTGCCAGCAGCTTGGGACTAGCGGGAGTTGCCGGGGAGCTGTTTTTT.

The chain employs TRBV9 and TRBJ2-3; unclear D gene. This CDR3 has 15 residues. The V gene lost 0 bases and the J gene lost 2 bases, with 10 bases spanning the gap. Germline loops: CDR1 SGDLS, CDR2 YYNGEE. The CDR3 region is CASSVVWDFTDTQYF. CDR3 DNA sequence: TGTGCCAGCAGCGTAGTCTGGGATTTCACAGATACGCAGTATTTT.